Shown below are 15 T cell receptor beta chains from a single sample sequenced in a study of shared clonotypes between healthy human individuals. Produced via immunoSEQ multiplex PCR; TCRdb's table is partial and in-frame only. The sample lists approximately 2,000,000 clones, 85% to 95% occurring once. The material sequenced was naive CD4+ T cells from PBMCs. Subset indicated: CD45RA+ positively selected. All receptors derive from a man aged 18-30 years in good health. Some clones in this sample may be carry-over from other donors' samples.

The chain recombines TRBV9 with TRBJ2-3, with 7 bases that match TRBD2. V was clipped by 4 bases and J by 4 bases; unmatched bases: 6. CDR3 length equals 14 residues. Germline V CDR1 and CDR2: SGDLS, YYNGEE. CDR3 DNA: TGTGCCAGCAGCTTTCAGACTAGCTCAGATACGCAGTATTTT. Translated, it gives CASSFQTSSDTQYF.

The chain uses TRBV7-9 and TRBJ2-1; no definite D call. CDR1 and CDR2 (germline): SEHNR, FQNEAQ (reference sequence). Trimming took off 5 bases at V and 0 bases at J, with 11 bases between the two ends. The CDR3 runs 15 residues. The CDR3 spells CASSPRRGSYNEQFF. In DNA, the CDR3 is TGTGCCAGCAGCCCAAGAAGAGGCTCCTACAATGAGCAGTTCTTC.

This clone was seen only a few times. This CDR3 reads CASSPQGYAYEQYF. The CDR3 bases are TGTGCCAGCTCACCACAGGGGTATGCCTACGAGCAGTACTTC. This chain connects TRBV18 to TRBJ2-7; the D gene is possibly TRBD1 (5 bases). This CDR3 has 14 residues. Germline V lookup: CDR1 KGHSH, CDR2 LQKENI. The V gene lost 1 base and the J gene lost 2 bases, with 9 bases spanning the gap.

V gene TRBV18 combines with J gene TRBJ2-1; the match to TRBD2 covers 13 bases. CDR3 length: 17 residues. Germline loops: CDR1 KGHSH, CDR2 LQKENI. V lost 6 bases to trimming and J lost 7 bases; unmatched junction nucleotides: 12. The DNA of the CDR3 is TGTGCCAGCTCGGACGGGACTAGCGGGGCCTCGGGGAATGAGCAGTTCTTC. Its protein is CASSDGTSGASGNEQFF.

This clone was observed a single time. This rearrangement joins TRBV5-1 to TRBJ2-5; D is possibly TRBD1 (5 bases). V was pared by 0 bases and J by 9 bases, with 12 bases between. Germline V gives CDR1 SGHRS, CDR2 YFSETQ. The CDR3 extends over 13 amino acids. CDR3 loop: CASSLGAGRAQYF. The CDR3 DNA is TGCGCCAGCAGCTTGGGGGCAGGCAGGGCCCAGTACTTC. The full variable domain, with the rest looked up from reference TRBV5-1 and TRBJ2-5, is KAGVTQTPRYLIKTRGQQVTLSCSPISGHRSVSWYQQTPGQGLQFLFEYFSETQRNKGNFPGRFSGRQFSNSRSEMNVSTLELGDSALYLCASSLGAGRAQYFGPGTRLLVL.

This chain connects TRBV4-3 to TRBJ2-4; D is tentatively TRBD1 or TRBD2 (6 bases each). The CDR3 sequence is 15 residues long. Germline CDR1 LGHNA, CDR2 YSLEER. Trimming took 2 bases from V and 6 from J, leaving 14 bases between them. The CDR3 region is CASSQFWGAGNIQYF. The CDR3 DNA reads TGCGCCAGCAGCCAATTCTGGGGGGCAGGAAACATTCAGTACTTC.

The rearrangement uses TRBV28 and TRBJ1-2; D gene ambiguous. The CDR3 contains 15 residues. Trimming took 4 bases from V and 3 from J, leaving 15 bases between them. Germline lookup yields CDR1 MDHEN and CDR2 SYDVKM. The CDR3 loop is CASSSPFFGDYGYTF. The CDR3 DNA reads TGTGCCAGCAGTTCCCCCTTTTTTGGGGACTATGGCTACACCTTC.

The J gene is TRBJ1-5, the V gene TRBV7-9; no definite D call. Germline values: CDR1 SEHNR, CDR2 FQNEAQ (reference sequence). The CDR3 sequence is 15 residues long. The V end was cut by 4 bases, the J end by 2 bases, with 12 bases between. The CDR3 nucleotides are TGTGCCAGCAGCTCACCAGACCAGGGCAATCAGCCCCAGCATTTT. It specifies CASSSPDQGNQPQHF.

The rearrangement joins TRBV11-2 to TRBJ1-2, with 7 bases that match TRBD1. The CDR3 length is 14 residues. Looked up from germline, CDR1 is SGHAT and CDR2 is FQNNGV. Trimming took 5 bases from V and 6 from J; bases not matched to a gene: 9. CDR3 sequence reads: CASSHLTGKDGYTF. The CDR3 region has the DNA TGTGCCAGCAGCCATCTGACAGGGAAAGATGGCTACACCTTC.

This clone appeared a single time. The CDR3 region is CSVLGTGEETQYF. DNA of the CDR3: TGCAGCGTTCTCGGTACGGGGGAAGAGACCCAGTACTTC. J is TRBJ2-5 and V is TRBV29-1; possible D gene TRBD2, 6 bases. Germline lookup yields CDR1 SQVTM and CDR2 ANQGSEA. Trimming took 5 bases from V and 3 from J, leaving 13 bases between them. The CDR3 covers 13 residues.

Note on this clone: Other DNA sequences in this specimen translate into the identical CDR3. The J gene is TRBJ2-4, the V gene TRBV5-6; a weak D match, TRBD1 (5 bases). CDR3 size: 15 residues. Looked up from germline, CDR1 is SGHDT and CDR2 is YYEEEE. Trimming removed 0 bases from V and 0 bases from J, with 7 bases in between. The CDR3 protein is CASSLGQLAKNIQYF. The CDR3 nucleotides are TGTGCCAGCAGCTTGGGACAGCTAGCCAAAAACATTCAGTACTTC. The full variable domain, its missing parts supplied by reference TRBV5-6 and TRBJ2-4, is DAGVTQSPTHLIKTRGQQVTLRCSPKSGHDTVSWYQQALGQGPQFIFQYYEEEERQRGNFPDRFSGHQFPNYSSELNVNALLLGDSALYLCASSLGQLAKNIQYFGAGTRLSVL.

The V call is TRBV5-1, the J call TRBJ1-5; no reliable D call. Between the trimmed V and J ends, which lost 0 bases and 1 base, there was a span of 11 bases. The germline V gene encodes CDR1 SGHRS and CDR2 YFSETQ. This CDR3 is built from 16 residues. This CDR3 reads CASSLGQRESNQPQHF. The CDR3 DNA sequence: TGCGCCAGCAGCTTGGGTCAGAGGGAAAGCAATCAGCCCCAGCATTTT.

CDR3 in DNA: TGTGCCAGCAGAATTCCAGGGGTACTGGAGACCCAGTACTTC. Its translation is CASRIPGVLETQYF. This rearrangement joins TRBV2 to TRBJ2-5; the D gene is possibly TRBD1 (6 bases). The ends were cut back, 6 bases at V and 5 bases at J, with 16 bases in the middle. Germline assignment: CDR1 SNHLY and CDR2 FYNNEI. CDR3 length: 14 residues.

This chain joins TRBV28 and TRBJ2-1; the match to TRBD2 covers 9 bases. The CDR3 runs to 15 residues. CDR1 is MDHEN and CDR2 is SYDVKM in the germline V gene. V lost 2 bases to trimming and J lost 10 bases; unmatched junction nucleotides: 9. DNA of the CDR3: TGTGCCAGCAGTTTAATGGGACTAGCATTCAGGGAGCAGTTCTTC. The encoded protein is CASSLMGLAFREQFF. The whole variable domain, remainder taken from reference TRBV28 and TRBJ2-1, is DVKVTQSSRYLVKRTGEKVFLECVQDMDHENMFWYRQDPGLGLRLIYFSYDVKMKEKGDIPEGYSVSREKKERFSLILESASTNQTSMYLCASSLMGLAFREQFFGPGTRLTVL.

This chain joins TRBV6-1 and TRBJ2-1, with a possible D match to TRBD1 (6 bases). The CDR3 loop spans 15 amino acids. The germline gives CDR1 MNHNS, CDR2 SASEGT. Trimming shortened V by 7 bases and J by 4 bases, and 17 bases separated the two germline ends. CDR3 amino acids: CASTRTVTGYNEQFF. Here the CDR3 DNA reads TGTGCCAGCACCAGGACAGTGACTGGGTACAATGAGCAGTTCTTC.